Sequencing of this TCR beta chain was carried out in a study of blood T cell repertoires in COVID-19 (dated by TCRdb to the early 2020s). Broadly, across the study: Samples from collaborators originated in the United States, Italy and Spain and spanned both the acute and convalescent phases of COVID-19. The samples were drawn from two sources: the first 160 participants of the ongoing ImmuneRACE study, and 1,200 or so subjects contributed by 6 global collaborators. The prospective study material was composed of cDNA or gDNA derived from T cells, B-cell-depleted T cells, or PBMCs. Deeply sampled blood TCRbeta repertoires from subjects exposed to, actively infected with, or recovered from COVID-19 were included in the dataset. Nearly every sample came with metadata listing a de-identified subject ID, COVID-19 status, age in years and sex. Where HLA class I and class II types were available, the types were taken from metadata supplied by the sample provider, not from assay-based typing. The repertoires were released in a freely available public database meant as a resource for research on the immune response to SARS-CoV-2.

Clipping removes 5 bases from V and 2 bases from J, with 5 as the unmatched junction base count. The CDR3, from cysteine to phenylalanine, totals 15 residues. The sequence is cut down to CDR3 DNA, 45 bases in frame from base 1. As encoded in the germline V gene (reference sequence), CDR1 is LNHDA while CDR2 is SQIVND. Whole blood was collected in K2EDTA tubes by collaborating institutions according to the institutions' own protocols. Collaborator samples were shipped for TCRbeta analysis as frozen whole blood, isolated PBMCs, or DNA extracted from either sample type. TCRbeta CDR3 regions were amplified from genomic DNA using the immunoSEQ Assay, a bias-controlled multiplex PCR. Per the source publication's procedure: Nucleated cell counts per sample were estimated from amplification of reference gene primers within the assay. Sequence reads were collapsed and filtered to measure the absolute abundance of every unique TCRbeta CDR3 rearrangement. Productive Simpson clonality was computed per sample as the square root of Simpson's diversity index over productive rearrangements. TCRdb stores this immuneACCESS table with in-frame sequences only. Part of the clones is absent; in the studies checked, under half of the shortfall reflects unresolved V genes, and no reason is known for the rest. That table gives V, J and clone size, and the DNA gave D and trimming. The sample table holds about 170,000 clones, of which more than 75% were seen once. The top ten clonotypes cover 3% to 4% of the sample.

Summary of the overall study and its limitations: How much clinical and demographic metadata was included differed by source and by participant, and the metadata was provided uncurated.

Comment on this clone: Its antigen specificity is not known. No base quality values were provided; no much bigger clone lies one nucleotide off.

The clonotype originates from a man aged 70-80 years with acute or convalescent COVID-19. The sequence links TRBV19 to TRBJ2-3, with TRBD2 matching 9 junction bases. Sequencing input: peripheral blood. CDR3 region: CASSLGLAITDTQYF. The DNA reads TGTGCCAGTAGTTTGGGACTAGCCATCACAGATACGCAGTATTTT.